This T cell receptor beta chain is drawn from a study of OX40 agonist ivuxolimab in advanced cancers. Study overall: An anti-OX40 (CD134) antibody with agonistic activity, ivuxolimab, was administered to patients.

Findings and limits, study-wide: Expanded clones belonging to CD8+ T cells outnumbered, on average, those of CD4+. Some of the nonresponding patients also showed low levels of normalized T-cell clonal expansion.

Systemic immunosuppression or autoimmune disease history was grounds to exclude patients. Method: immunoSEQ multiplex PCR; TCRdb's copy keeps in-frame clones and lacks some. The sample has roughly 66,000 clones; around four fifths are singletons. Remarks on this clone: As yet, its antigen is unknown.

This material consisted of CD4+ or CD8+ T cells sorted from blood, taken in a trial of the OX40 agonist ivuxolimab. The origin of this receptor is an adult with an advanced solid tumor such as melanoma, head and neck, liver or kidney cancer.

As DNA, the CDR3 is TGTGCCAGTTGTAGGTTAGGAAACACTGAAGCTTTCTTT. Protein: CASCRLGNTEAFF. This sequence joins TRBV19 and TRBJ1-1, with unresolved D. This CDR3 has 13 residues. Trimming removed 8 bases from V and 2 bases from J, with 12 bases in between. Germline V lookup: CDR1 LNHDA, CDR2 SQIVND (reference sequence). Full variable domain (missing parts from reference TRBV19 and TRBJ1-1): DGGITQSPKYLFRKEGQNVTLSCEQNLNHDAMYWYRQDPGQGLRLIYYSQIVNDFQKGDIAEGYSVSREKKESFPLTVTSAQKNPTAFYLCASCRLGNTEAFFGQGTRLTVV.